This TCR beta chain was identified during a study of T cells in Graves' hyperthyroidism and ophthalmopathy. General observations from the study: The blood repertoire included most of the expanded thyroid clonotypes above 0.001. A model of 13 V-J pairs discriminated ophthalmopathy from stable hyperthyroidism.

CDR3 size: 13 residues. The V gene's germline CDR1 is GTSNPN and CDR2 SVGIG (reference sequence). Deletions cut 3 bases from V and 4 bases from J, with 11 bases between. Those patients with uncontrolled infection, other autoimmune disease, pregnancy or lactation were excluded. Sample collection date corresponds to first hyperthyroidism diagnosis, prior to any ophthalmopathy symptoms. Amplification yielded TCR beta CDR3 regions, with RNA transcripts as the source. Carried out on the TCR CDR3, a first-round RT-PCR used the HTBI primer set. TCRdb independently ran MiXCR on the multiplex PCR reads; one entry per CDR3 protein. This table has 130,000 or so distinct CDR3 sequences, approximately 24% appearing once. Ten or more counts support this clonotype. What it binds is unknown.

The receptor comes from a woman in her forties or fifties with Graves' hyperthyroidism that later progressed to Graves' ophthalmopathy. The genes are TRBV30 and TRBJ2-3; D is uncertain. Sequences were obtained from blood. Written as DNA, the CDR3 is TGTGCCTGGAGGCTCCTGCATTCAGATACGCAGTATTTT. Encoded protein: CAWRLLHSDTQYF.